This T cell receptor beta chain was documented in a study of technical replicates of blood from four donors. The protocol was immunoSEQ multiplex PCR, while the TCRdb copy is restricted to in-frame clones and leaves out a portion. The top ten hold 0.2% to 0.3% of the sample, which has tens of thousands of clones, around 94% seen once. CDR1 is SEHNR and CDR2 is FQNEAQ in the germline V gene (reference sequence). The CDR3 covers 13 residues. V lost 5 bases, J lost 9 bases, and 6 bases stayed unmatched. This sequence was found in a human donor in good health. The rearrangement uses TRBV7-9 and TRBJ1-2; 10 nucleotides align to TRBD1. Material for sequencing was T cells isolated from PBMCs. The CDR3 nucleotides read TGTGCCAGCAGCACCTGGGACAGGGGCCGCTACACCTTC. It is translated as CASSTWDRGRYTF.